The 11 T cell receptor beta chains given below trace back to one sample, sequenced in a study of shared clonotypes between healthy human individuals. The protocol was immunoSEQ multiplex PCR, while the TCRdb copy is restricted to in-frame clones and leaves out a portion. The top ten clones hold roughly 0.05% of a sample with some 650,000 clones, roughly 97% of them seen once. The sample consisted of naive CD4+ T cells sorted from blood. Subset noted: CD45RA+ positively selected. All receptors derive from a woman aged 25 to 39 in good health.

The rearrangement uses TRBV2 and TRBJ2-3; D possibly corresponds to TRBD1 (5 bases). V shed 8 bases and J shed 8 bases, with 17 bases lying between them. This CDR3 is built from 13 residues. Germline CDR1 reads SNHLY; CDR2 reads FYNNEI. The CDR3 sequence: CASEQAPWGTQYF. The CDR3 region has the DNA TGTGCCAGCGAACAGGCCCCGTGGGGTACGCAGTATTTT. Complete variable domain (other parts from reference TRBV2 and TRBJ2-3): EPEVTQTPSHQVTQMGQEVILRCVPISNHLYFYWYRQILGQKVEFLVSFYNNEISEKSEIFDDQFSVERPDGSNFTLKIRSTKLEDSAMYFCASEQAPWGTQYFGPGTRLTVL.

The rearrangement links TRBV2 to TRBJ2-5; 7 bases map to TRBD1. The junction had 3 bases not matched to a gene; V was cut back by 5 bases and J by 0 bases. CDR3 length: 14 residues. Per the germline V gene, CDR1 is SNHLY and CDR2 is FYNNEI. The CDR3, as DNA: TGTGCCAGCAGTTCGGACAGGTACCAAGAGACCCAGTACTTC. Its translation is CASSSDRYQETQYF. Full variable domain (outside the CDR3, taken from reference TRBV2 and TRBJ2-5): EPEVTQTPSHQVTQMGQEVILRCVPISNHLYFYWYRQILGQKVEFLVSFYNNEISEKSEIFDDQFSVERPDGSNFTLKIRSTKLEDSAMYFCASSSDRYQETQYFGPGTRLLVL.

The chain couples TRBV30 to TRBJ2-5, with D hard to call. The V gene's germline CDR1 is GTSNPN and CDR2 SVGIG (reference sequence). This CDR3 region has 12 residues. V lost 4 bases and J lost 0, with 6 bases in between. The chain's CDR3 is CAWTTHQETQYF. As DNA, the CDR3 is TGTGCCTGGACGACTCACCAAGAGACCCAGTACTTC.

The chain carries TRBV28 and TRBJ1-5; D remains ambiguous. The CDR3 is made up of 13 amino acids. Trimming stripped 4 bases from V and 4 bases from J, with 8 bases between. CDR1 and CDR2 (germline): MDHEN, SYDVKM. The CDR3: CASSSPPNQPQHF. The CDR3 DNA reads TGTGCCAGCAGTTCGCCTCCTAATCAGCCCCAGCATTTT.

This chain joins TRBV7-2 and TRBJ1-2; D is undetermined. The CDR3 spans 14 residues. Germline-derived CDR1 and CDR2 are SGHTA and FQGNSA. Trimming shortened V by 2 bases and J by 7 bases, and 14 bases separated the two germline ends. The CDR3 here is CASSLTSGWGGYTF. DNA for the CDR3: TGTGCCAGCAGCTTAACCTCGGGGTGGGGTGGCTACACCTTC.

This clone is a singleton in its sample. The V gene is TRBV19, the J gene TRBJ1-5; weak D call: TRBD1 (6 bases). CDR1 is LNHDA and CDR2 is SQIVND in the germline V gene (reference sequence). CDR3 size: 13 residues. V gave up 6 bases and J gave up 1 base, with 7 bases separating them. The CDR3 loop is CASRDSSNQPQHF. The CDR3 DNA is TGTGCCAGTAGGGACAGCAGCAATCAGCCCCAGCATTTT.

The V gene is TRBV10-3, the J gene TRBJ2-7, with D perhaps TRBD1 or TRBD2 (5 bases each). This CDR3 spans 16 amino acids. Between the trimmed V and J ends, which lost 6 bases and 4 bases, there was a span of 22 bases. The germline gives CDR1 ENHRY, CDR2 SYGVKD. CDR3 region: CAISGALTRRPYEQYF. The CDR3 DNA reads TGTGCCATCAGCGGGGCCCTCACCCGGCGCCCATACGAGCAGTACTTC.

This chain links TRBV28 with TRBJ2-3; perhaps TRBD2 as D (5 bases). V lost 5 bases, J lost 3 bases, and 15 bases lay in between. Looked up from germline, CDR1 is MDHEN and CDR2 is SYDVKM. CDR3 length: 15 residues. The CDR3 reads CASSAPGIATDTQYF. The CDR3 DNA reads TGTGCCAGCAGTGCCCCCGGGATTGCGACAGATACGCAGTATTTT.

The chain carries TRBV4-2 and TRBJ2-1; TRBD2 aligns across 10 bases. The germline V gene encodes CDR1 LGHNA and CDR2 YNFKEQ. The length of the CDR3 is 16 residues. V trimming: 3 bases; J trimming: 7 bases; junction bases outside the gene matches: 9. The CDR3 here is CASSHHGTSEGNEQFF. The CDR3 bases are TGTGCCAGCAGCCACCACGGGACTAGCGAAGGAAATGAGCAGTTCTTC.

The V gene is TRBV7-9, the J gene TRBJ2-3, with 11 bases fitting TRBD2. Unmatched junction bases numbered 2, after V lost 5 bases and J lost 1 base. CDR1 SEHNR and CDR2 FQNEAQ come from the germline V gene (reference sequence). CDR3 length: 15 residues. CDR3 bases: TGTGCCAGCAGCATACTAGCGGGAGGCACAGATACGCAGTATTTT. It specifies CASSILAGGTDTQYF.

The chain joins TRBV28 to TRBJ1-4; 10 bases are a match to TRBD1. Germline V gene sequence: CDR1 MDHEN, CDR2 SYDVKM. The CDR3 totals 16 residues. V was clipped by 2 bases and J by 4 bases; unmatched bases: 4. The CDR3 loop is CASSLQGQGNNEKLFF. The DNA for the CDR3 is TGTGCCAGCAGTTTACAGGGACAGGGGAATAATGAAAAACTGTTTTTT.